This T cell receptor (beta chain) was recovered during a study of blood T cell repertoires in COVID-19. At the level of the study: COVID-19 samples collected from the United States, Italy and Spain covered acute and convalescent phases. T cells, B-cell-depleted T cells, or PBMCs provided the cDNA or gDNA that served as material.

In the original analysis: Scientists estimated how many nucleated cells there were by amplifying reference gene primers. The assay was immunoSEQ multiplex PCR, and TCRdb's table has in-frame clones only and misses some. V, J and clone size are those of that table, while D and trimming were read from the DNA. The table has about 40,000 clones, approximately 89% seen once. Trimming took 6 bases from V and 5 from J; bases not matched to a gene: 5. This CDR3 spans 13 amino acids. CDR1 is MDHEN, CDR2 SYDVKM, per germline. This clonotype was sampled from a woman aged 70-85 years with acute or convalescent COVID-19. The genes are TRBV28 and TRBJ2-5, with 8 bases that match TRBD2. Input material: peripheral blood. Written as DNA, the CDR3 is TGTGCCAGCAGCCCCGGGAGGGCGGAGACCCAGTACTTC. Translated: CASSPGRAETQYF.